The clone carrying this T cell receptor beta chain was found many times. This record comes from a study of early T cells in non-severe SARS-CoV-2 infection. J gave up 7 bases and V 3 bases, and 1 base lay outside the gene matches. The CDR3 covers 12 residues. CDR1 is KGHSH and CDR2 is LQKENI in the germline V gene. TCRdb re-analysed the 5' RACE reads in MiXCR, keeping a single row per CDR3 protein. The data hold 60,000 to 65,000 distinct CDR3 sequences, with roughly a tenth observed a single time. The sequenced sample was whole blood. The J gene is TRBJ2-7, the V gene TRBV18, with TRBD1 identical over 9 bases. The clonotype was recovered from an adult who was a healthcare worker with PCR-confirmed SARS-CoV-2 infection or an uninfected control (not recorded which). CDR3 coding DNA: TGTGCCAGCTCACCCGGGACAGGGGAGCAGTACGTC. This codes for CASSPGTGEQYV.